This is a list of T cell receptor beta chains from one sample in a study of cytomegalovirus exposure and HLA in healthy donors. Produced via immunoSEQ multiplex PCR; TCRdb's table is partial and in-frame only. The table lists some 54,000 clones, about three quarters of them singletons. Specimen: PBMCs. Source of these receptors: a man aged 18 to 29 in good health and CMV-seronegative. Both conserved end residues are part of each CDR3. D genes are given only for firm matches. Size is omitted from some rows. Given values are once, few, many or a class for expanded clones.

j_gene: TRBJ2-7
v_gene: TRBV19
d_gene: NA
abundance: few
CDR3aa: CASSIGAAYEQYF
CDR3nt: TGTGCCAGTAGTATCGGAGCCGCGTACGAGCAGTACTTC

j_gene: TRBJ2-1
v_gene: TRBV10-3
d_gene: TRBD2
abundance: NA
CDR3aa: CAISEGLAGGNEQFF
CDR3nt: TGTGCCATCAGTGAAGGACTAGCGGGAGGCAATGAGCAGTTCTTC

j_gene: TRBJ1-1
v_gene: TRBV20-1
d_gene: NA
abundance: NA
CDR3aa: CSAQRSTEAFF
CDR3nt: TGCAGTGCTCAACGGAGTACTGAAGCTTTCTTT

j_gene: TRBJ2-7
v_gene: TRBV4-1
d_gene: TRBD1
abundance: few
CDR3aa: CASSQAHEADRGVYEQYF
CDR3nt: TGCGCCAGCAGCCAAGCCCACGAGGCGGACAGGGGAGTCTACGAGCAGTACTTC

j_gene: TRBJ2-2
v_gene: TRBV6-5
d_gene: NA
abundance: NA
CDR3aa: CASSYGGSNTGELFF
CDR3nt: TGTGCCAGCAGTTACGGGGGCTCGAACACCGGGGAGCTGTTTTTT

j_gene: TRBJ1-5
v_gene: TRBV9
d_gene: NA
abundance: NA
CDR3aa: CASSNSNQPQHF
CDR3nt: TGTGCCAGCTCAAATAGCAATCAGCCCCAGCATTTT

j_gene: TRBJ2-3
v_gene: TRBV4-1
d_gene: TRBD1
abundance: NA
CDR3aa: CASSQDLRGPGSAISDTQYF
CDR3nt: TGCGCCAGCAGCCAAGATCTCAGGGGGCCAGGATCTGCAATTTCAGATACGCAGTATTTT

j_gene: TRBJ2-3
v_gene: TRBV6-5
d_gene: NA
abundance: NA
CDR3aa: CASSYWGDTDTQYF
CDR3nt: TGTGCCAGCAGTTACTGGGGGGACACAGATACGCAGTATTTT

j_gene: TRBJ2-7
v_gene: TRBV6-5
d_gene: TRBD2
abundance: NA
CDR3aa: CASTSPGGSHEQYF
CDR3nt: TGTGCCAGCACCTCCCCGGGCGGGAGCCACGAGCAGTACTTC

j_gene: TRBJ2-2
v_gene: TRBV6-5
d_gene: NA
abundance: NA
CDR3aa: CASSSTTQAGELFF
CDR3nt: TGTGCCAGCAGTTCGACTACTCAAGCCGGGGAGCTGTTTTTT

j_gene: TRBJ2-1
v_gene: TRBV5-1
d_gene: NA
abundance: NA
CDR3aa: CASSPDSYNEQFF
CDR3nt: TGCGCCAGCAGCCCGGACAGCTACAATGAGCAGTTCTTC

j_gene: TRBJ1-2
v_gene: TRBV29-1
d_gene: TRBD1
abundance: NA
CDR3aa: CSVSAGQGFTYGYTF
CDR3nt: TGCAGCGTTTCGGCGGGACAGGGATTCACCTATGGCTACACCTTC

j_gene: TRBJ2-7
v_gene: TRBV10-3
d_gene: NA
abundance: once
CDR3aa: CAISDPNSRHYYEQYF
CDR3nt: TGTGCCATCAGCGACCCTAACTCGAGGCATTACTACGAGCAGTACTTC

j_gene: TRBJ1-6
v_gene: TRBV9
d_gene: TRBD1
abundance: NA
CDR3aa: CASSVRDRGNSPLHF
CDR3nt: TGTGCCAGCAGCGTAAGGGACAGGGGAAATTCACCCCTCCACTTT

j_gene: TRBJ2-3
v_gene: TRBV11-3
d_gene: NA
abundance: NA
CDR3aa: CASSLAFTDTQYF
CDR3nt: TGTGCCAGCAGCTTAGCCTTCACAGATACGCAGTATTTT

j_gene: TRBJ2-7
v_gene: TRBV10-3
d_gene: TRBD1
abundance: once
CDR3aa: CAIRTGDLAYEQYF
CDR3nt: TGTGCCATCAGGACAGGGGACCTTGCCTACGAGCAGTACTTC

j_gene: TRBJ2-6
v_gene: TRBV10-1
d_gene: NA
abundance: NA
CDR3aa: CASSVRGSGANVLTF
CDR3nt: TGCGCCAGCAGTGTTCGGGGAAGTGGGGCCAACGTCCTGACTTTC

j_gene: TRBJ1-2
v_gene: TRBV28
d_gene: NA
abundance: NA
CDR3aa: CASKRGGGLNGYTF
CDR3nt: TGTGCCAGCAAGAGAGGGGGTGGTTTGAATGGCTACACCTTC

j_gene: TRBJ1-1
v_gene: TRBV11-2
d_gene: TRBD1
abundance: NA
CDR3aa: CASSLGRRGLGTEAFF
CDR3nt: TGTGCCAGCAGCTTAGGACGCAGGGGGCTGGGTACTGAAGCTTTCTTT

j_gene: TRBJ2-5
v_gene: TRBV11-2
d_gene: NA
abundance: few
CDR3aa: CASSLDLRGQETQYF
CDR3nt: TGTGCCAGCAGCTTAGATCTTAGGGGCCAAGAGACCCAGTACTTC

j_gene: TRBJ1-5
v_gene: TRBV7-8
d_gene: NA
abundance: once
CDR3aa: CASSFDRDNQPQHF
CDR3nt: TGTGCCAGCAGCTTCGACAGAGACAATCAGCCCCAGCATTTT

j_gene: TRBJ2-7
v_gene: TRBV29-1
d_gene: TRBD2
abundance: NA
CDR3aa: CSVSGGSSYEQYF
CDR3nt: TGCAGCGTTAGCGGGGGGAGCTCCTACGAGCAGTACTTC

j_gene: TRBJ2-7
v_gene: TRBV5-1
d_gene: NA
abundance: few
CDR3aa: CASSLGYRGTTEQYF
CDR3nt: TGCGCCAGCAGCTTGGGATACCGGGGAACCACGGAGCAGTACTTC

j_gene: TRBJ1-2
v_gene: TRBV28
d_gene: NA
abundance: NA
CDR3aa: CASTPGVGGYTF
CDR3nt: TGTGCCAGCACCCCGGGGGTTGGTGGCTACACCTTC

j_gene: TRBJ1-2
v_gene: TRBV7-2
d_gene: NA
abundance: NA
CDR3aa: CASSLVMGAESGYTF
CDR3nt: TGTGCCAGCAGCTTAGTAATGGGGGCAGAATCCGGCTACACCTTC

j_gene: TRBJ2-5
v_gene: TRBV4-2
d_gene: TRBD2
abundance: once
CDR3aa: CASSQGAGGRGQETQYF
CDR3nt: TGTGCCAGCAGCCAAGGGGCGGGAGGGAGGGGGCAAGAGACCCAGTACTTC

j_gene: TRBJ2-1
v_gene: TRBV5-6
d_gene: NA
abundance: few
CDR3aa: CASSLDRESQFF
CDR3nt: TGTGCCAGCAGCTTGGACAGGGAATCACAGTTCTTC

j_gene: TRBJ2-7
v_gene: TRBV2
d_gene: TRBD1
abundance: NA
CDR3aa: CASSDRQGSSYEQYF
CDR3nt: TGTGCCAGCAGTGACAGACAGGGGAGCTCCTACGAGCAGTACTTC

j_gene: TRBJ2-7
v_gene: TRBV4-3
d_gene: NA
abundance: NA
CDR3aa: CASSQTTGLPYEQYF
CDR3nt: TGCGCCAGCAGCCAAACTACAGGGCTTCCCTACGAGCAGTACTTC

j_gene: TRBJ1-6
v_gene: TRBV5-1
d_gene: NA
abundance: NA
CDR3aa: CASSLDLRSPLHF
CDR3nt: TGCGCCAGCAGCTTGGATTTGCGTTCACCCCTCCACTTT

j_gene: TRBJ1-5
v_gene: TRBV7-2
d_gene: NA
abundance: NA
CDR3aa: CASSPKGGSNQPQHF
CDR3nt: TGTGCCAGCAGCCCTAAGGGGGGGAGCAATCAGCCCCAGCATTTT

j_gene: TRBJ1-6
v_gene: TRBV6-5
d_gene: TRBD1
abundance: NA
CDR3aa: CASRKQGSLGSPLHF
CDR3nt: TGTGCCAGCAGAAAACAGGGGTCTTTAGGTTCACCCCTCCACTTT

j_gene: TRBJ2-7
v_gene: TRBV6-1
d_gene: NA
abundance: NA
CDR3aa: CASSGDRTSDEQYF
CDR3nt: TGTGCCAGCAGTGGTGACAGGACGAGCGACGAGCAGTACTTC

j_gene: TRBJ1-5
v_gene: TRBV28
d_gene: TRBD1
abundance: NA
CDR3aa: CASSLWQGAGGSLSQPQHF
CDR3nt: TGTGCCAGCAGTTTATGGCAAGGGGCAGGGGGAAGTCTCAGTCAGCCCCAGCATTTT

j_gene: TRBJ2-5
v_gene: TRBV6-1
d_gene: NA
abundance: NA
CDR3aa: CASSDLQETQYF
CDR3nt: TGTGCCAGCAGTGACCTACAAGAGACCCAGTACTTC

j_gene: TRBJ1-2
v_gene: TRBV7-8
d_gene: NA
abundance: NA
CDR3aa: CASSSSYTGHFYGYTF
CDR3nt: TGTGCCAGCAGCTCTAGCTATACGGGACACTTCTATGGCTACACCTTC

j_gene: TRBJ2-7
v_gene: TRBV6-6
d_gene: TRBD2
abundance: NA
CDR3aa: CASEGAGAYEQYF
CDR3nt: TGTGCCAGCGAAGGGGCGGGAGCATACGAGCAGTACTTC

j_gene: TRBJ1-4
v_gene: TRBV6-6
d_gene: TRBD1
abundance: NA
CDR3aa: CASSGDRANEKLFF
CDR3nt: TGTGCCAGCAGTGGGGACAGGGCTAATGAAAAACTGTTTTTT

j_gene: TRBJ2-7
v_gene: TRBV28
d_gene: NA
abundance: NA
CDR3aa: CASSLRSRGSYEQYF
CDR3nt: TGTGCCAGCAGTTTACGGTCAAGGGGGTCCTACGAGCAGTACTTC

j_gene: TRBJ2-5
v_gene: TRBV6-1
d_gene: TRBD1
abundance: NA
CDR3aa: CASSESHRGKGETQYF
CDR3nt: TGTGCCAGCAGTGAATCTCACAGGGGAAAGGGAGAGACCCAGTACTTC

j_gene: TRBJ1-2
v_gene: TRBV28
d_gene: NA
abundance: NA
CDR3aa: CASSFGGNYGYTF
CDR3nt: TGTGCCAGCAGTTTCGGGGGGAACTATGGCTACACCTTC

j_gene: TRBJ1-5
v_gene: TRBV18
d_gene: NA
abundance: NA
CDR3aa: CASSPGQTNQPQHF
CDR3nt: TGTGCCAGCTCACCCGGACAGACTAATCAGCCCCAGCATTTT

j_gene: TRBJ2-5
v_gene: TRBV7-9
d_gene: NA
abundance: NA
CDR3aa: CASSAQKYQETQYF
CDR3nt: TGTGCCAGCAGCGCCCAGAAGTACCAAGAGACCCAGTACTTC

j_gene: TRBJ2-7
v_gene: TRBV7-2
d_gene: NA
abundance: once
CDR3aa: CASSLSTGYSYEQYF
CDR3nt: TGTGCCAGCAGCTTAAGCACAGGGTACTCCTACGAGCAGTACTTC

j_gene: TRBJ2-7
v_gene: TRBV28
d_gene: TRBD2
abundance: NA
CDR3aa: CASSLGLAGVEQYF
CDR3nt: TGTGCCAGCAGTTTGGGACTAGCGGGAGTCGAGCAGTACTTC

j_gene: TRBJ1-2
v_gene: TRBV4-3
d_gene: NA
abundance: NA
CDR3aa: CASSQTPGDYGYTF
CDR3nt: TGCGCCAGCAGCCAAACCCCGGGGGACTATGGCTACACCTTC

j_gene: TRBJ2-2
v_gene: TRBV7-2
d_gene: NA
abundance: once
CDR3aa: CASGASGYSDTGELFF
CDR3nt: TGTGCCAGCGGGGCCTCAGGGTATTCGGACACCGGGGAGCTGTTTTTT

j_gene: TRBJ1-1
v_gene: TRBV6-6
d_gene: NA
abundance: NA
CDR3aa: CASRARHITEAFF
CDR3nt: TGTGCCAGCAGGGCCAGACATATCACTGAAGCTTTCTTT

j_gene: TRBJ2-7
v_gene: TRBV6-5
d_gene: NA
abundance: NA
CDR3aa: CASSSRVYEQYF
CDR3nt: TGTGCCTCCTCGTCCCGGGTCTACGAGCAGTACTTC

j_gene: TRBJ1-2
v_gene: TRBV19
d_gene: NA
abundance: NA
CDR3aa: CASSLSRLYGYTF
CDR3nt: TGTGCCAGTAGTTTAAGCAGGCTCTATGGCTACACCTTC

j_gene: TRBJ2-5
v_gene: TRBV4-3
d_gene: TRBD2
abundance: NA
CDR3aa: CASSQDASGRAGETQYF
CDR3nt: TGCGCCAGCAGCCAAGATGCTAGCGGGAGGGCAGGAGAGACCCAGTACTTC

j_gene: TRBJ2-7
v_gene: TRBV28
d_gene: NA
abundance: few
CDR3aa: CASSLGGPPYEQYF
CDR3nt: TGTGCCAGCAGTTTAGGCGGCCCGCCTTACGAGCAGTACTTC